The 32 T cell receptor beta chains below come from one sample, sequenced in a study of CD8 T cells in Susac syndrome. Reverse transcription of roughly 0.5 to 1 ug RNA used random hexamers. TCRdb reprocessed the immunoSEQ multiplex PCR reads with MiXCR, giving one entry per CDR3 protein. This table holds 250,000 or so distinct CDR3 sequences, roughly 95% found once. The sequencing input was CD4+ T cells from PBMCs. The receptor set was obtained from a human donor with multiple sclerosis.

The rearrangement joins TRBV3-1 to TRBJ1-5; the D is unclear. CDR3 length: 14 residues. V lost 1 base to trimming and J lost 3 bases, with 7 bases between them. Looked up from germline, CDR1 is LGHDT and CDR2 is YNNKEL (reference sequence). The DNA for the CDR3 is TGTGCCAGCAGCCAAGCCGGGATCAATCAGCCCCAGCATTTT. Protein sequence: CASSQAGINQPQHF.

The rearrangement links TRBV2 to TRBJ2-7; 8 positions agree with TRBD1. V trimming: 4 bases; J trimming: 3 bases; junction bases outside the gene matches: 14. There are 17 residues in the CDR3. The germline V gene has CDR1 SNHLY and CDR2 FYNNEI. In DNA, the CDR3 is TGTGCCAGCAGTGGGGGGGCTAGGACAGGGAAAAACTACGAGCAGTACGTC. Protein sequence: CASSGGARTGKNYEQYV.

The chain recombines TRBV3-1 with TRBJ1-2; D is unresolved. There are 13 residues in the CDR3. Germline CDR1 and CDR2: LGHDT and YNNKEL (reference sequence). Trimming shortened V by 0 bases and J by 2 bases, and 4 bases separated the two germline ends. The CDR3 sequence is CASSQETNYGYTF. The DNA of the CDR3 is TGTGCCAGCAGCCAAGAGACGAACTATGGCTACACCTTC.

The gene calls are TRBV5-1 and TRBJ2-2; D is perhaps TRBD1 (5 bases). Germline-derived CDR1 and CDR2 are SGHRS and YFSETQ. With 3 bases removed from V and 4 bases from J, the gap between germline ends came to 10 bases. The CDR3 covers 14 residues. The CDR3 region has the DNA TGCGCCAGCAGCTCGGCAGGGTTCACCGGGGAGCTGTTTTTT. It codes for CASSSAGFTGELFF.

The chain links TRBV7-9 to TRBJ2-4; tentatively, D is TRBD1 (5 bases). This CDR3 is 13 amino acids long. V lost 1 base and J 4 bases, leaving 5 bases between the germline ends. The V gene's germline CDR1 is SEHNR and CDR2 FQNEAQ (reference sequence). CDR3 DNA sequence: TGTGCCAGCAGCTTAGGACAGAAAAACATTCAGTACTTC. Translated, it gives CASSLGQKNIQYF. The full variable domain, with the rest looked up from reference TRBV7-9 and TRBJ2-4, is DTGVSQNPRHKITKRGQNVTFRCDPISEHNRLYWYRQTLGQGPEFLTYFQNEAQLEKSRLLSDRFSAERPKGSFSTLEIQRTEQGDSAMYLCASSLGQKNIQYFGAGTRLSVL.

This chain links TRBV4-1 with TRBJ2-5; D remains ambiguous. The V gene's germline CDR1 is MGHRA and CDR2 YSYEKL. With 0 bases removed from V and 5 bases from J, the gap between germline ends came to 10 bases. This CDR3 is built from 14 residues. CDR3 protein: CASSQDLSGETQYF. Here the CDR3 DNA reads TGCGCCAGCAGCCAAGATCTATCCGGGGAGACCCAGTACTTC.

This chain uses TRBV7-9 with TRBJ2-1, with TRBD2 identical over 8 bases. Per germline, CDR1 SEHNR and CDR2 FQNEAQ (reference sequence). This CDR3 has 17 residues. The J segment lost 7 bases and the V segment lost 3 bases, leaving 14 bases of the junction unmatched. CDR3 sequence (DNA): TGTGCCAGCAGCTTCCAATACGGGAGGGCACCCGGTAATGAGCAGTTCTTC. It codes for CASSFQYGRAPGNEQFF. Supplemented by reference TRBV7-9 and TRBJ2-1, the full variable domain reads DTGVSQNPRHKITKRGQNVTFRCDPISEHNRLYWYRQTLGQGPEFLTYFQNEAQLEKSRLLSDRFSAERPKGSFSTLEIQRTEQGDSAMYLCASSFQYGRAPGNEQFFGPGTRLTVL.

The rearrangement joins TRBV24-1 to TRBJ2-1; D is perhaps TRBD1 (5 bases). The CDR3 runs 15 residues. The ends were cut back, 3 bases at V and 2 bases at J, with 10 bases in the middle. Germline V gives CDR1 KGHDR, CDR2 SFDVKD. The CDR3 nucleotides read TGTGCCACCAGTGATGGGGCTAGACCCTACAATGAGCAGTTCTTC. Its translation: CATSDGARPYNEQFF.

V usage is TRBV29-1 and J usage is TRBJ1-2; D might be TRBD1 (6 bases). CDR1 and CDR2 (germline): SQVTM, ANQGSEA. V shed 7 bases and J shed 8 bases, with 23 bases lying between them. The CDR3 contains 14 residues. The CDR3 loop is CSATMGGGRNGYTF. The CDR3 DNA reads TGCAGCGCTACGATGGGTGGGGGGCGGAACGGCTACACCTTC.

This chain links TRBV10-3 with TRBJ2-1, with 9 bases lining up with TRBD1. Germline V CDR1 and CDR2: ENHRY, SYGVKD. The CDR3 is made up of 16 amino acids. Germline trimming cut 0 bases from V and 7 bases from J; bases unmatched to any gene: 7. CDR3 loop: CAISESGTGGGNEQFF. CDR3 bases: TGTGCCATCAGTGAGTCCGGAACAGGGGGCGGAAATGAGCAGTTCTTC.

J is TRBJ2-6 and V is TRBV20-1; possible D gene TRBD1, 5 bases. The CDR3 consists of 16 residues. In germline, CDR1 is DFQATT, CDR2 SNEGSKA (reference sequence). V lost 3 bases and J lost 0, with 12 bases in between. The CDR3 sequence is CSASLDTYSGANVLTF. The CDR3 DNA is TGCAGTGCTAGTCTGGACACCTACTCTGGGGCCAACGTCCTGACTTTC.

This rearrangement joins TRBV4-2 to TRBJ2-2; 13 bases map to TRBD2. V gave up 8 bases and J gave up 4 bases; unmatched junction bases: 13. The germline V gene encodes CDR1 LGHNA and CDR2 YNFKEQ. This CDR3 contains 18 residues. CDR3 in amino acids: CASGLPGLAGSGTGELFF. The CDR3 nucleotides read TGTGCCAGCGGCCTCCCGGGACTAGCGGGATCGGGCACCGGGGAGCTGTTTTTT.

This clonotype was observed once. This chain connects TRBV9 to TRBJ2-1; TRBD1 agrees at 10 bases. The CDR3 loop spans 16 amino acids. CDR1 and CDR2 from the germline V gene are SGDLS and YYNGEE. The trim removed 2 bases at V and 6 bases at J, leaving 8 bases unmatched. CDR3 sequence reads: CASSVRTGGEVNEQFF. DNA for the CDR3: TGTGCCAGCAGCGTTCGGACAGGGGGAGAGGTCAATGAGCAGTTCTTC.

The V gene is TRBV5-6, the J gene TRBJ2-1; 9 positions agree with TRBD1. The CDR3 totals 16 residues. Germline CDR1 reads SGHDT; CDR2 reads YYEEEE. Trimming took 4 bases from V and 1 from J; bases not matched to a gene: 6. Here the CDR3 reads CASSPDRGGSYNEQFF. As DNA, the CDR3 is TGTGCCAGCAGCCCTGACAGGGGGGGATCCTACAATGAGCAGTTCTTC.

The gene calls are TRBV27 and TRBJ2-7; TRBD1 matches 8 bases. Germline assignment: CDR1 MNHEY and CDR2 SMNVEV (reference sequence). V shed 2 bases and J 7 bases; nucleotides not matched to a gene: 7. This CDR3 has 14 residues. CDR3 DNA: TGTGCCAGCAGTTTAGTCCAGGGGGCGGATGAGCAGTACTTC. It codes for CASSLVQGADEQYF.

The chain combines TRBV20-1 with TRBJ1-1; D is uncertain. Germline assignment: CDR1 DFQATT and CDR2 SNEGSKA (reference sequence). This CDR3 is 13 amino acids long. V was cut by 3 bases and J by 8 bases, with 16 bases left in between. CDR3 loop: CSARAVGGREAFF. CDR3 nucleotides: TGCAGTGCTAGGGCCGTGGGAGGGCGAGAAGCTTTCTTT.

The CDR3 spells CASSPSWSYNEQFF. CDR3 DNA: TGTGCCAGCAGTCCCAGCTGGTCCTACAATGAGCAGTTCTTC. The chain joins TRBV28 to TRBJ2-1, with D hard to call. Trimming left V 5 bases short and J 1 base short, with 9 bases between. The CDR3 runs to 14 residues. Germline V lookup: CDR1 MDHEN, CDR2 SYDVKM. The whole variable domain, remainder taken from reference TRBV28 and TRBJ2-1, is DVKVTQSSRYLVKRTGEKVFLECVQDMDHENMFWYRQDPGLGLRLIYFSYDVKMKEKGDIPEGYSVSREKKERFSLILESASTNQTSMYLCASSPSWSYNEQFFGPGTRLTVL.

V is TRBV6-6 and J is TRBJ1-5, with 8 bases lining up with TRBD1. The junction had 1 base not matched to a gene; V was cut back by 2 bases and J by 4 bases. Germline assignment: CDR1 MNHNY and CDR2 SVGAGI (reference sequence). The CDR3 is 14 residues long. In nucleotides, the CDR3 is TGTGCCAGCAGTTACCGGACAGGGAATCAGCCCCAGCATTTT. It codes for CASSYRTGNQPQHF.

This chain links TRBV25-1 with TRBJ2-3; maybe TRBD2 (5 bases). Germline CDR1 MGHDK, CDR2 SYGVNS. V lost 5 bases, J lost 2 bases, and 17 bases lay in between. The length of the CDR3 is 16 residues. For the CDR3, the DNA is TGTGCCAGCAGTCAACTAGTGCCACACTACACAGATACGCAGTATTTT. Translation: CASSQLVPHYTDTQYF. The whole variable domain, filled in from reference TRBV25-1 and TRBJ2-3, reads EADIYQTPRYLVIGTGKKITLECSQTMGHDKMYWYQQDPGMELHLIHYSYGVNSTEKGDLSSESTVSRIRTEHFPLTLESARPSHTSQYLCASSQLVPHYTDTQYFGPGTRLTVL.

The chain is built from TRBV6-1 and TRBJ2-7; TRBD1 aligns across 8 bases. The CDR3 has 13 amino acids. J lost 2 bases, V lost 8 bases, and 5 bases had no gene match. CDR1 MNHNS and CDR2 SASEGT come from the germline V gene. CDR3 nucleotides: TGTGCCAGCGCAGGACAGGGTCCCTACGAGCAGTACTTC. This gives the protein CASAGQGPYEQYF.

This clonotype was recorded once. The CDR3 DNA is TGTGCCAGCACCCCGGCGGGGGCAGATACGCAGTATTTT. Protein product: CASTPAGADTQYF. The chain joins TRBV5-4 to TRBJ2-3; TRBD2 matches 7 bases. Germline assignment: CDR1 SGHNT and CDR2 YYREEE (reference sequence). CDR3 length equals 13 residues. After removal of 6 bases from V and 4 bases from J, the junction contained 5 bases not matched to a gene. Using reference TRBV5-4 and TRBJ2-3 for the parts outside the CDR3, the full variable domain is ETGVTQSPTHLIKTRGQQVTLRCSSQSGHNTVSWYQQALGQGPQFIFQYYREEENGRGNFPPRFSGLQFPNYSSELNVNALELDDSALYLCASTPAGADTQYFGPGTRLTVL.

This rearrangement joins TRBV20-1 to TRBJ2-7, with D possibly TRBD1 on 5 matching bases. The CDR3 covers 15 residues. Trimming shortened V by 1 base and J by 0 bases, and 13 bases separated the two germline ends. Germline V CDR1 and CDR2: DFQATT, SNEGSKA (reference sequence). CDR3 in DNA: TGCAGTGCTAGAGGTGGGGCTACCCACTCCTACGAGCAGTACTTC. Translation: CSARGGATHSYEQYF.

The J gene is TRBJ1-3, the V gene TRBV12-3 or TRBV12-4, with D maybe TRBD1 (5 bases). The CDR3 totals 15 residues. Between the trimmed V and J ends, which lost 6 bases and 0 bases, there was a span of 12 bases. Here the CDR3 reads CASRAGTDSGNTIYF. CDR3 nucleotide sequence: TGTGCCAGCAGAGCCGGGACCGACTCTGGAAACACCATATATTTT.

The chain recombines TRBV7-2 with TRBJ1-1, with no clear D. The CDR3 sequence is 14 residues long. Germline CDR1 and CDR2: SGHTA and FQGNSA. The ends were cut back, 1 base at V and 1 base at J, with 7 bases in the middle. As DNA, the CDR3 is TGTGCCAGCAGCTTAGATAGCTGGAACACTGAAGCTTTCTTT. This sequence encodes CASSLDSWNTEAFF.

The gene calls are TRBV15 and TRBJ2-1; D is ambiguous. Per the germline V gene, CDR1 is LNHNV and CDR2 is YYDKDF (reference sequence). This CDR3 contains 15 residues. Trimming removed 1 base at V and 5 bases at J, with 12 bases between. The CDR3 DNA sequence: TGTGCCACCAGCAGAGCCGCCAGGCGCGACAATGAGCAGTTCTTC. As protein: CATSRAARRDNEQFF.

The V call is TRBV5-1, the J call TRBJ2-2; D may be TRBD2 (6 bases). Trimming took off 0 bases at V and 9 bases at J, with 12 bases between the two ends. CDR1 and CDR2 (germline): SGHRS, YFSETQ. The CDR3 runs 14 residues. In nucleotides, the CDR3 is TGCGCCAGCAGCTTGGTGGGACTGAAGAGGGAGCTGTTTTTT. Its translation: CASSLVGLKRELFF.

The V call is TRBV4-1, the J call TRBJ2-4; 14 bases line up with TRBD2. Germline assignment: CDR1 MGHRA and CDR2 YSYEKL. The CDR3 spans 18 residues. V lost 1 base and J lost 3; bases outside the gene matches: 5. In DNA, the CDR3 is TGCGCCAGCAGCCAAGGTCGACTAGCGGGAGGGGGCAAAAACATTCAGTACTTC. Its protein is CASSQGRLAGGGKNIQYF.

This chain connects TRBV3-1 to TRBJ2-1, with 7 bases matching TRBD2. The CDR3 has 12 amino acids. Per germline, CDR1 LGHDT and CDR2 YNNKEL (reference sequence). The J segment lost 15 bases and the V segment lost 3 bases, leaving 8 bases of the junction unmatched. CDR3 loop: CASSQPGLWRFF. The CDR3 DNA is TGTGCCAGCAGCCAGCCGGGACTATGGCGGTTCTTC.

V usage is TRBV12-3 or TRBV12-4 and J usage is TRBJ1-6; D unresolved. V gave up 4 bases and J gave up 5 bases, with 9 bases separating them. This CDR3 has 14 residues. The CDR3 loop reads CASSWTGNNSPLHF. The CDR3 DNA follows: TGTGCCAGCAGTTGGACGGGGAATAATTCACCCCTCCACTTT.

In DNA form, the CDR3 reads TGTGCCAGCAGTGCGGACAGCCGCCAATCAGTCCAGCATTTT. As protein: CASSADSRQSVQHF. The rearrangement links TRBV2 to TRBJ1-5; D may be TRBD1 (6 bases). The ends were cut back, 4 bases at V and 12 bases at J, with 19 bases in the middle. CDR1 is SNHLY, CDR2 FYNNEI, per germline. The CDR3 loop spans 14 amino acids. Full variable domain (remainder filled in from reference TRBV2 and TRBJ1-5): EPEVTQTPSHQVTQMGQEVILRCVPISNHLYFYWYRQILGQKVEFLVSFYNNEISEKSEIFDDQFSVERPDGSNFTLKIRSTKLEDSAMYFCASSADSRQSVQHFGDGTRLSIL.

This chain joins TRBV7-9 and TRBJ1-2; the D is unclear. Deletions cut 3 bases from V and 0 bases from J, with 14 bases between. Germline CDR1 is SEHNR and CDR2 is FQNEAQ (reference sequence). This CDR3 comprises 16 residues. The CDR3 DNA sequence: TGTGCCAGCAGCTTCCCCCTCACGGGCCCTAACTATGGCTACACCTTC. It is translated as CASSFPLTGPNYGYTF.

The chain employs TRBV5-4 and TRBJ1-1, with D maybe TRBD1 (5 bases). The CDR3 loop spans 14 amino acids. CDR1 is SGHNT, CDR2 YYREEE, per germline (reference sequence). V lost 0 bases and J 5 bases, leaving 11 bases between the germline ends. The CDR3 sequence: CASSLGGGRTEAFF. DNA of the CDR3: TGTGCCAGCAGCTTGGGGGGGGGAAGGACTGAAGCTTTCTTT.